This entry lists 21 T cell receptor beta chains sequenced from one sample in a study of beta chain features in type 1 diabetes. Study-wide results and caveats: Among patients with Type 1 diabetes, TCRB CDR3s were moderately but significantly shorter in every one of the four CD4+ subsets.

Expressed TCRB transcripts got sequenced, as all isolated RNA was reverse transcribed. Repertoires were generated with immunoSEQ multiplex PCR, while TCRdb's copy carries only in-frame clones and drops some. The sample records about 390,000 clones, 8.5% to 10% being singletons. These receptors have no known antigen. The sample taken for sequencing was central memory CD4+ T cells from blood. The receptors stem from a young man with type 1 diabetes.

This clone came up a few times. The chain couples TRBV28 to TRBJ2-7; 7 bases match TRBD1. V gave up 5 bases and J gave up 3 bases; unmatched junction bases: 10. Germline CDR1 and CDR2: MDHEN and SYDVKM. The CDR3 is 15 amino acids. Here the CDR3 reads CASSLPGGRLYEQYF. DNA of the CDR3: TGTGCCAGCAGTCTCCCAGGGGGTCGACTCTACGAGCAGTACTTC.

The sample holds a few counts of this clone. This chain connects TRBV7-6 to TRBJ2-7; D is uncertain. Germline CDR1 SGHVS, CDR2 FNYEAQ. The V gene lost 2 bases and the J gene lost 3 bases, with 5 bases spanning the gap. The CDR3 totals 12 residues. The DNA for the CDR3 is TGTGCCAGCAGCTTATGGGACTACGAGCAGTACTTC. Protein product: CASSLWDYEQYF.

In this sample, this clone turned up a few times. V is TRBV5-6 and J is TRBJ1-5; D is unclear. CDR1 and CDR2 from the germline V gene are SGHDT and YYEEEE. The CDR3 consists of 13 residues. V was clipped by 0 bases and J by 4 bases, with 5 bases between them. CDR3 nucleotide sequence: TGTGCCAGCAGCTTGGGAAAAAATCAGCCCCAGCATTTT. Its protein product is CASSLGKNQPQHF. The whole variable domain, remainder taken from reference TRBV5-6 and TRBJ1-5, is DAGVTQSPTHLIKTRGQQVTLRCSPKSGHDTVSWYQQALGQGPQFIFQYYEEEERQRGNFPDRFSGHQFPNYSSELNVNALLLGDSALYLCASSLGKNQPQHFGDGTRLSIL.

The CDR3 sequence is CASSVAFRNSYNEQFF. The CDR3 nucleotides read TGTGCCAGCAGCGTAGCTTTCAGGAACTCCTACAATGAGCAGTTCTTC. V is TRBV9 and J is TRBJ2-1; no clear D gene. V was trimmed by 0 bases and J by 0 bases, leaving 10 bases between them. CDR1 is SGDLS and CDR2 is YYNGEE in the germline V gene. There are 16 residues in the CDR3.

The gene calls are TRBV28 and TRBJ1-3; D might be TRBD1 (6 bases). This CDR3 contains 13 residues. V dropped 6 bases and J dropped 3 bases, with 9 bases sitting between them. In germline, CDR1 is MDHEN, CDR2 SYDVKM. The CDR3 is CASRAGVGNTIYF. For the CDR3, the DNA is TGTGCCAGCAGGGCAGGGGTTGGAAACACCATATATTTT.

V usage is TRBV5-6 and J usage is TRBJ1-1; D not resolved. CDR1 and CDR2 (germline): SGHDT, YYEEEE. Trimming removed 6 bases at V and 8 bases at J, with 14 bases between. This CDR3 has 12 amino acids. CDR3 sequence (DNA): TGTGCCAGCACTCTGGCAGGCACAGAAGCTTTCTTT. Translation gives CASTLAGTEAFF.

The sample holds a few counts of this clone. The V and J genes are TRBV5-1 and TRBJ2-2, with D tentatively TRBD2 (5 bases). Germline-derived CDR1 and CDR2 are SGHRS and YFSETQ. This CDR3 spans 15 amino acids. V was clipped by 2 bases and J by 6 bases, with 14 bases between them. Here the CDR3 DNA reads TGCGCCAGCAGCTTAGACCACGGAGGTCCCGGGGAGCTGTTTTTT. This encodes CASSLDHGGPGELFF.

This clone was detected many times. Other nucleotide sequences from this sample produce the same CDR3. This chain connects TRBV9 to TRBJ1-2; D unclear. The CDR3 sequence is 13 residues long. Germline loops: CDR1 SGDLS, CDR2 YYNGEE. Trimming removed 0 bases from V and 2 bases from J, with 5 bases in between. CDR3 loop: CASSVDDNYGYTF. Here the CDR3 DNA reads TGTGCCAGCAGCGTAGATGACAACTATGGCTACACCTTC.

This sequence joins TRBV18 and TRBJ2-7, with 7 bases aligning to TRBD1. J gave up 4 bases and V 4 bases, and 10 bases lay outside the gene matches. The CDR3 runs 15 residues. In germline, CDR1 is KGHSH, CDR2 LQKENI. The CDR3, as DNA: TGTGCCAGCTCACTTCTCCGGGACAGACCTTACGAGCAGTACTTC. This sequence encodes CASSLLRDRPYEQYF.

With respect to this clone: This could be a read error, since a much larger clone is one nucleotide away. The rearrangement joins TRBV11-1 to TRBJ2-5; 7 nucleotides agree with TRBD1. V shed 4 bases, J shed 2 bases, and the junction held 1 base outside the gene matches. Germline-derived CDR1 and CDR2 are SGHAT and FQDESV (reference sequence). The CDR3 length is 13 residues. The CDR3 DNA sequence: TGTGCCAGCAGCTGGGGACAGCAAGAGACCCAGTACTTC. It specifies CASSWGQQETQYF.

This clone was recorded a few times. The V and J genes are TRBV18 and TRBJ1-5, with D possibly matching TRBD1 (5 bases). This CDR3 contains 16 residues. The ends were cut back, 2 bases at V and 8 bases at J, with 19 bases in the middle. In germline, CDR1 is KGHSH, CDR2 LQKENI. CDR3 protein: CASSPRTTNLGEPQHF. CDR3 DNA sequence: TGTGCCAGCTCACCAAGGACAACTAACCTAGGGGAGCCCCAGCATTTT.

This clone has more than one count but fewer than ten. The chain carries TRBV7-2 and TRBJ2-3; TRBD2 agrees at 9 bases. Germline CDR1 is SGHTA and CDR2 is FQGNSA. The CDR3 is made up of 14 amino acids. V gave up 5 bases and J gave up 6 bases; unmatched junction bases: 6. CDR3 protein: CASSVTSGGDTQYF. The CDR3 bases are TGTGCCAGCAGCGTGACTAGCGGAGGGGATACGCAGTATTTT.

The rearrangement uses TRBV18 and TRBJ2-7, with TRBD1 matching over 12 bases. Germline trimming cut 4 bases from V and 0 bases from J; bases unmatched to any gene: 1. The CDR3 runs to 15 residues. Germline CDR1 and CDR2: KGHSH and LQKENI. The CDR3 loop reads CASSLGQGASYEQYF. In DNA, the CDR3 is TGTGCCAGCTCACTGGGACAGGGGGCCTCCTACGAGCAGTACTTC.

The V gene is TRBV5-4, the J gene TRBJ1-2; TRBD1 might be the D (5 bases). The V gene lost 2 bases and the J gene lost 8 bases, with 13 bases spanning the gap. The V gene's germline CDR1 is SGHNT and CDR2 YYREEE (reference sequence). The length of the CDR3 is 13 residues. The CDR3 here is CASSLGAAGGYTF. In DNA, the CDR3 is TGTGCCAGCAGCTTAGGGGCGGCAGGGGGCTACACCTTC.

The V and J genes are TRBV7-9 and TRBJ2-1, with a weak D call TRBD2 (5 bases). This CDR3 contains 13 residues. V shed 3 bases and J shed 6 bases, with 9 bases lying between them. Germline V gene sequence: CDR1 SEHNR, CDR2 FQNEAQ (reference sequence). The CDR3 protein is CASSFGSRNEQFF. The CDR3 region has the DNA TGTGCCAGCAGCTTTGGGAGCCGCAATGAGCAGTTCTTC.

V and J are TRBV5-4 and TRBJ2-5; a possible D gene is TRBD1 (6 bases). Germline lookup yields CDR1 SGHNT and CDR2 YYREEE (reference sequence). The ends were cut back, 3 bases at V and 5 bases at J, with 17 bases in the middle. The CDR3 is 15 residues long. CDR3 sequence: CASSYLQGRGETQYF. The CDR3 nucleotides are TGTGCCAGCAGCTATTTACAGGGACGCGGGGAGACCCAGTACTTC.

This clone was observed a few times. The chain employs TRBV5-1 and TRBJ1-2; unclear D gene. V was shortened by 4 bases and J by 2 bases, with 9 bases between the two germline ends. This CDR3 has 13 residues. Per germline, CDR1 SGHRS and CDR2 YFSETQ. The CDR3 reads CASSPTANYGYTF. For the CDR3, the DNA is TGCGCCAGCAGCCCGACGGCGAACTATGGCTACACCTTC. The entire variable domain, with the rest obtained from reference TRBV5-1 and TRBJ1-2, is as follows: KAGVTQTPRYLIKTRGQQVTLSCSPISGHRSVSWYQQTPGQGLQFLFEYFSETQRNKGNFPGRFSGRQFSNSRSEMNVSTLELGDSALYLCASSPTANYGYTFGSGTRLTVV.

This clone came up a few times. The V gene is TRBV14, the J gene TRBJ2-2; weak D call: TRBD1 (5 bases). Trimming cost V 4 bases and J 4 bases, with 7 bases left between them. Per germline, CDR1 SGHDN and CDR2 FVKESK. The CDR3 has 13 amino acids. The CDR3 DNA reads TGTGCCAGCAGCCCGACAGTCACCGGGGAGCTGTTTTTT. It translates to CASSPTVTGELFF.

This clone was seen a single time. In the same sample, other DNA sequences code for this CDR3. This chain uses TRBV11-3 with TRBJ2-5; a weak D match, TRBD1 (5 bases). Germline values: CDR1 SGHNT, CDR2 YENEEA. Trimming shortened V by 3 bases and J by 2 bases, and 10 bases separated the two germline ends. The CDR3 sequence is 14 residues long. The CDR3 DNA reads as TGTGCCAGCAGCTTGGGGCAGGAACAAGAGACCCAGTACTTC. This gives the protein CASSLGQEQETQYF.

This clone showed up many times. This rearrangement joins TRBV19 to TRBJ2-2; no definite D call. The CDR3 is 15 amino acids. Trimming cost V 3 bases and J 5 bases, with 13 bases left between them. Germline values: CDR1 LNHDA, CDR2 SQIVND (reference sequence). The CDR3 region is CASSIGARLTGELFF. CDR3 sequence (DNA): TGTGCCAGTAGTATTGGAGCCCGCCTTACCGGGGAGCTGTTTTTT.

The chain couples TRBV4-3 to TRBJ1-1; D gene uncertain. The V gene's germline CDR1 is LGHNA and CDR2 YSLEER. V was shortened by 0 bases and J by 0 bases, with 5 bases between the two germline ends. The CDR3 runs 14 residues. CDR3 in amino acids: CASSQEWVNTEAFF. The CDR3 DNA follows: TGCGCCAGCAGCCAAGAGTGGGTGAACACTGAAGCTTTCTTT.